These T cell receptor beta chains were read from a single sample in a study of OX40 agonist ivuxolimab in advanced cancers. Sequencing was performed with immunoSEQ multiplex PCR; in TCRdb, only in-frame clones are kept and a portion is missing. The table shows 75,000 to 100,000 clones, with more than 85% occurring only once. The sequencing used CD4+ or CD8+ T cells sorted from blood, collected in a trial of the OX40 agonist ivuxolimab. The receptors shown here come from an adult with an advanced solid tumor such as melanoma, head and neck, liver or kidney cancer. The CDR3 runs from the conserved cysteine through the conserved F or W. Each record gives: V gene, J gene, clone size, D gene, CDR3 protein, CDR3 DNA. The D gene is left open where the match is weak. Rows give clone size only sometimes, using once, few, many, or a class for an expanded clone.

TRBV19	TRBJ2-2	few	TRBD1	CASRSEDRGRSGELFF	TGTGCCAGTAGGAGCGAGGACAGGGGCCGATCCGGGGAGCTGTTTTTT
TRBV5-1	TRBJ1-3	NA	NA	CASSSEGTPGNTIYF	TGCGCCAGCAGCTCAGAGGGGACACCTGGAAACACCATATATTTT
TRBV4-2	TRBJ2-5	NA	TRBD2	CASSQELAGIETQYF	TGTGCCAGCAGCCAAGAACTAGCGGGAATAGAGACCCAGTACTTC
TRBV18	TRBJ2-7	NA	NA	CASSAERGNFEQYF	TGTGCCAGCTCGGCTGAGCGAGGGAACTTCGAGCAGTACTTC
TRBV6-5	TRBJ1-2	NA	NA	CASSYRGGGGDGYTF	TGTGCCAGCAGTTACCGGGGCGGCGGGGGGGATGGCTACACCTTC
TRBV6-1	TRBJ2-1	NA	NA	CASSRGTPYNEQFF	TGTGCCAGCAGTAGGGGGACGCCCTACAATGAGCAGTTCTTC
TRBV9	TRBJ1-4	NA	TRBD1	CASSVQGATNEKLFF	TGTGCCAGCAGCGTACAGGGGGCAACTAATGAAAAACTGTTTTTT
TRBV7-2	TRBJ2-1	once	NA	CASSLGGSRNEQFF	TGTGCCAGCAGCTTAGGTGGGAGTCGGAATGAGCAGTTCTTC
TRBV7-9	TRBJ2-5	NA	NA	CASSPPAQGGGETQYF	TGTGCCAGCAGCCCTCCGGCTCAGGGAGGGGGAGAGACCCAGTACTTC
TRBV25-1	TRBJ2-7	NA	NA	CASSEIGGTYEQYF	TGTGCCAGCAGTGAAATCGGCGGAACCTACGAGCAGTACTTC
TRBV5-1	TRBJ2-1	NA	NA	CASSLGSGNYNEQFF	TGCGCCAGCAGTCTGGGGTCGGGTAACTACAATGAGCAGTTCTTC
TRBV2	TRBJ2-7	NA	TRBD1	CASSAGPGQDNIYEQYF	TGTGCCAGCAGTGCGGGACCGGGACAGGATAATATCTACGAGCAGTACTTC
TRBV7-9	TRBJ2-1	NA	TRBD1	CASSTGQGGPNEQFF	TGTGCCAGCAGCACCGGACAGGGAGGACCCAATGAGCAGTTCTTC
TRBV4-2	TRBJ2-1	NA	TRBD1	CASSQSSRGRRNEQFF	TGTGCCAGCAGCCAATCAAGTAGGGGGCGTAGGAATGAGCAGTTCTTC
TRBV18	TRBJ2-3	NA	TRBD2	CASSPPGSGSPHTDTQYF	TGTGCCAGCTCACCACCTGGAAGCGGGAGTCCCCACACAGATACGCAGTATTTT
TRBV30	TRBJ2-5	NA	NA	CAWTSPPQETQYF	TGTGCCTGGACTAGCCCTCCACAAGAGACCCAGTACTTC
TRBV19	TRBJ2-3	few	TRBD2	CASSTGTSGSGLTDTQYF	TGTGCCAGTAGTACCGGGACTAGCGGGAGCGGATTAACAGATACGCAGTATTTT
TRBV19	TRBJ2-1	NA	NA	CASSALGGPRDNEQFF	TGTGCCAGTAGTGCCCTAGGGGGACCTCGGGACAATGAGCAGTTCTTC
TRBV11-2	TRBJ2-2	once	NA	CASRSFTGNTGELFF	TGTGCCAGTAGATCATTTACAGGGAACACCGGGGAGCTGTTTTTT
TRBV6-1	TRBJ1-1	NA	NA	CASSDKGDTTTEAFF	TGTGCCAGCAGTGATAAGGGGGACACTACCACTGAAGCTTTCTTT
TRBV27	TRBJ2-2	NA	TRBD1	CASRAGQGKDTGELFF	TGTGCCAGCAGGGCCGGACAGGGGAAGGACACCGGGGAGCTGTTTTTT
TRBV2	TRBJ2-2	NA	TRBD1	CASSDRGQVGELFF	TGTGCCAGCAGCGACAGGGGGCAAGTCGGGGAGCTGTTTTTT
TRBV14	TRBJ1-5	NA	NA	CASSQGSFQPQHF	TGTGCCAGCAGCCAAGGAAGTTTTCAGCCCCAGCATTTT
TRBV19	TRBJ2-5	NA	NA	CASTSRGETQYF	TGTGCCAGTACCTCCCGGGGAGAGACCCAGTACTTC
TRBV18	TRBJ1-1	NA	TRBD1	CASSNRGGFNTEAFF	TGTGCCAGCTCTAACCGAGGGGGCTTTAACACTGAAGCTTTCTTT
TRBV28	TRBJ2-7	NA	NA	CASTPIRGGRAFNEQYF	TGTGCCAGCACCCCTATCCGAGGGGGGAGGGCCTTTAATGAGCAGTACTTC
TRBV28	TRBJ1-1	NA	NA	CASSFSQGILGKAFF	TGTGCCAGCAGTTTCTCCCAGGGGATTCTGGGGAAAGCTTTCTTT
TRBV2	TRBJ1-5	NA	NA	CASSTGLIYSNQPQHF	TGTGCCAGCAGTACTGGACTGATTTATAGCAATCAGCCCCAGCATTTT
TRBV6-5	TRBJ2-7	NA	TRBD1	CASSLDRGLREQYF	TGTGCCAGCAGCCTGGACAGGGGGCTACGGGAGCAGTACTTC
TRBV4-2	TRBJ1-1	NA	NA	CASSQDPGRDTEAFF	TGTGCCAGCAGCCAAGATCCAGGAAGGGACACTGAAGCCTTCTTT
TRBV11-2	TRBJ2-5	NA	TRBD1	CASSPGTGGQETQYF	TGTGCCAGCAGCCCGGGGACAGGGGGCCAAGAGACCCAGTACTTC
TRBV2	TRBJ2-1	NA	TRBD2	CASRREGRSEQFF	TGTGCCAGCCGGCGGGAGGGCCGGTCTGAGCAGTTCTTC
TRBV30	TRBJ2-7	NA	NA	CAWSVEGYEQYF	TGTGCCTGGAGTGTAGAGGGATACGAGCAGTACTTC
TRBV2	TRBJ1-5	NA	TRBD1	CASSVQGPNQPQHF	TGTGCCAGCAGTGTACAGGGGCCCAATCAGCCCCAGCATTTT
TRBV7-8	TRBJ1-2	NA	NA	CASSAGTPEIYGYTF	TGTGCCAGCAGCGCCGGGACTCCTGAAATCTATGGCTACACCTTC
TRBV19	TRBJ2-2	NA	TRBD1	CASSMDRGTGELFF	TGTGCCAGTAGTATGGACAGGGGCACCGGGGAGCTGTTTTTT
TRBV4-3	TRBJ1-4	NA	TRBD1	CASSQEPTGRGYATNEKLFF	TGCGCCAGCAGCCAAGAACCGACAGGGAGGGGGTATGCAACTAATGAAAAACTGTTTTTT
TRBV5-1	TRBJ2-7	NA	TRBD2	CASHSGIGYEQYF	TGCGCCAGCCATAGCGGGATAGGCTACGAGCAGTACTTC
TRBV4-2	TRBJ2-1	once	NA	CASTQSSGGGYEQFF	TGTGCCAGCACCCAATCTAGCGGAGGGGGCTATGAGCAGTTCTTC
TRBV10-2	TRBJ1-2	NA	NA	CASSESGTSGYTF	TGCGCCAGCAGTGAGTCCGGGACGAGTGGCTACACCTTC